This passage covers 22 T cell receptor beta chains from one sample sequenced in a study of cytomegalovirus exposure and HLA in healthy donors. Vbeta (60) and Jbeta (13) primers were used in the PCR. Method: immunoSEQ multiplex PCR; TCRdb's copy keeps in-frame clones and lacks some. The data show some 190,000 clones, with roughly 83% seen just once and 0.95% to 1.5% held by the top ten. Sequenced material: PBMCs. The receptors shown here come from a boy between 2 and 15 years old in good health and CMV-seronegative.

The chain combines TRBV11-3 with TRBJ2-1; 11 bases are a match to TRBD2. V was pared by 1 base and J by 6 bases, with 2 bases of the junction left unmatched. This CDR3 region has 15 residues. The germline V gene has CDR1 SGHNT and CDR2 YENEEA. This CDR3 reads CASSLVSGRANEQFF. Here the CDR3 DNA reads TGTGCCAGCAGCTTAGTTAGCGGGAGGGCCAATGAGCAGTTCTTC. The full variable domain, in which reference TRBV11-3 and TRBJ2-1 provide the parts outside the CDR3, is EAGVVQSPRYKIIEKKQPVAFWCNPISGHNTLYWYLQNLGQGPELLIRYENEEAVDDSQLPKDRFSAERLKGVDSTLKIQPAELGDSAVYLCASSLVSGRANEQFFGPGTRLTVL.

The CDR3 sequence: CASSEAGIEGDETQYF. The CDR3 nucleotides read TGTGCCAGCAGTGAAGCAGGGATCGAGGGAGACGAGACCCAGTACTTC. The genes are TRBV6-1 and TRBJ2-5, with D possibly being TRBD2 (5 bases). CDR1 and CDR2 (germline): MNHNS, SASEGT. CDR3 length: 16 residues. The germline V and J ends were trimmed by 0 bases and 5 bases, with 16 bases remaining between them.

The chain has TRBV15 and TRBJ1-1; 7 nucleotides match TRBD1. The CDR3 consists of 14 residues. CDR1 and CDR2 from the germline V gene are LNHNV and YYDKDF (reference sequence). V trimming: 3 bases; J trimming: 1 base; junction bases outside the gene matches: 2. The CDR3 sequence: CATSSGTENTEAFF. The CDR3 coding sequence is TGTGCCACCAGCAGCGGGACAGAGAACACTGAAGCTTTCTTT.

This clone was seen a single time. The V and J genes are TRBV27 and TRBJ2-1, with a tentative D call TRBD2 (6 bases). Germline CDR1 and CDR2: MNHEY and SMNVEV (reference sequence). The CDR3 sequence is 15 residues long. Trimming pared 5 bases from V and 5 bases from J, leaving 16 bases between. This chain's CDR3 is CASSPSREMDNEQFF. CDR3 DNA sequence: TGTGCCAGCAGTCCGAGCCGGGAGATGGACAATGAGCAGTTCTTC.

Only a few counts were recorded for this clone. The chain is built from TRBV6-5 and TRBJ1-2, with D unresolved. The CDR3 length is 14 residues. Germline loops: CDR1 MNHEY, CDR2 SVGAGI. Trimming pared 0 bases from V and 8 bases from J, leaving 13 bases between. The CDR3 nucleotides read TGTGCCAGCAGTTACTCGACCGGAAGAGGCGGCTACACCTTC. Its translation is CASSYSTGRGGYTF.

The V and J genes are TRBV5-6 and TRBJ2-7; 13 bases align to TRBD2. The CDR3 runs to 17 residues. The germline CDR1 and CDR2 sequences are SGHDT and YYEEEE. V was clipped by 0 bases and J by 5 bases; unmatched bases: 8. This CDR3 reads CASSLAVTSGRMDEQYF. As DNA, the CDR3 is TGTGCCAGCAGCTTGGCCGTGACTAGCGGGAGGATGGACGAGCAGTACTTC.

The gene calls are TRBV6-5 and TRBJ2-2, with 9 bases matching TRBD1. The CDR3 covers 15 residues. V shed 6 bases, J shed 5 bases, and the junction held 7 bases outside the gene matches. In germline, CDR1 is MNHEY, CDR2 SVGAGI. The CDR3 nucleotides read TGTGCCAGCAGCCGCCGGACAGGGGCGACCGGGGAGCTGTTTTTT. This sequence encodes CASSRRTGATGELFF.

This clone was counted between two and nine times. The rearrangement uses TRBV6-5 and TRBJ2-3, with D perhaps TRBD2 (5 bases). V was pared by 4 bases and J by 0 bases, with 5 bases between. The CDR3 contains 13 residues. Germline lookup yields CDR1 MNHEY and CDR2 SVGAGI. CDR3 in amino acids: CASSWTSTDTQYF. The CDR3 DNA reads as TGTGCCAGCAGTTGGACTAGCACAGATACGCAGTATTTT.

The chain joins TRBV29-1 to TRBJ1-1; D not certain. The CDR3 has 12 amino acids. Germline loops: CDR1 SQVTM, CDR2 ANQGSEA. Trimming shortened V by 2 bases and J by 7 bases, and 11 bases separated the two germline ends. CDR3 loop: CSVETDGIEAFF. CDR3 nucleotide sequence: TGCAGCGTTGAAACAGACGGAATTGAAGCTTTCTTT.

The chain couples TRBV6-1 to TRBJ1-2; 9 nucleotides align to TRBD1. The germline CDR1 and CDR2 sequences are MNHNS and SASEGT. This CDR3 is 17 amino acids long. Losses at the gene ends were 6 bases for V and 1 base for J; bases not matched to a gene: 12. The CDR3 region has the DNA TGTGCCAGCAGGGAAATAGGGACAGGGCTTCTTAACTATGGCTACACCTTC. Its translation is CASREIGTGLLNYGYTF.

This sequence joins TRBV7-2 and TRBJ2-3, with D maybe TRBD1 (5 bases). Germline V gene data show CDR1 as SGHTA and CDR2 as FQGNSA. The length of the CDR3 is 12 residues. Trimming took 4 bases from V and 9 from J, leaving 11 bases between them. The CDR3 here is CASSSGSETQYF. In DNA form, the CDR3 reads TGTGCCAGCAGCTCAGGGTCGGAAACGCAGTATTTT.

This clone was counted a single time. The chain employs TRBV5-6 and TRBJ1-5, with 7 bases identical to TRBD1. V dropped 3 bases and J dropped 6; count of bases not matched to a gene: 12. CDR3 length equals 16 residues. CDR1 is SGHDT and CDR2 is YYEEEE in the germline V gene. The CDR3 here is CASSSGRQGSVQPQHF. In DNA, the CDR3 is TGTGCCAGCAGCTCGGGGCGACAGGGTTCGGTTCAGCCCCAGCATTTT.

The CDR3 nucleotides read TGTGCCAGCAGTACAACAGACAGGGAAGCGCAGTATTTT. Its protein is CASSTTDREAQYF. The chain carries TRBV27 and TRBJ2-3, with 7 bases aligning to TRBD1. This CDR3 is 13 amino acids long. Germline loops: CDR1 MNHEY, CDR2 SMNVEV (reference sequence). Trimming removed 5 bases from V and 10 bases from J; junction bases left unmatched: 9.

This chain links TRBV6-1 with TRBJ1-5; TRBD1 might be the D (6 bases). Germline V gene lookup returns CDR1 MNHNS and CDR2 SASEGT. Trimming cost V 6 bases and J 0 bases, with 9 bases left between them. The CDR3 loop spans 14 amino acids. CDR3 region: CASRGQISNQPQHF. As DNA, the CDR3 is TGTGCCAGCAGAGGACAGATTAGCAATCAGCCCCAGCATTTT.

The chain links TRBV5-1 to TRBJ2-2; 9 bases agree with TRBD1. Per the germline V gene, CDR1 is SGHRS and CDR2 is YFSETQ. Losses at the gene ends were 7 bases for V and 7 bases for J; bases not matched to a gene: 20. The CDR3 has 18 residues. The CDR3 spells CASGTRGQGRSGIGELFF. The CDR3 nucleotides read TGCGCCAGCGGGACTCGGGGACAGGGACGGAGTGGGATCGGGGAGCTGTTTTTT.

J is TRBJ1-1 and V is TRBV4-1, with TRBD1 identical over 7 bases. CDR1 is MGHRA and CDR2 is YSYEKL in the germline V gene. CDR3 length: 15 residues. V was pared by 4 bases and J by 0 bases, with 5 bases of the junction left unmatched. The CDR3 region is CASSPGQPMNTEAFF. For the CDR3, the DNA is TGCGCCAGCAGCCCGGGACAGCCGATGAACACTGAAGCTTTCTTT.

The chain combines TRBV7-9 with TRBJ1-2; D call uncertain. The V and J ends lost 5 bases and 7 bases respectively, with 17 bases between them. CDR3 size: 14 residues. CDR1 is SEHNR and CDR2 is FQNEAQ in the germline V gene (reference sequence). DNA for the CDR3: TGTGCCAGCAGCCCCCCCGCTCGGTCGTTTGGCTACACCTTC. Protein product: CASSPPARSFGYTF.

This clone was seen a few times. The chain is built from TRBV19 and TRBJ1-1; the match to TRBD1 covers 7 bases. V gave up 4 bases and J gave up 4 bases; unmatched junction bases: 12. The CDR3 is 16 residues long. Germline V gives CDR1 LNHDA, CDR2 SQIVND (reference sequence). As DNA, the CDR3 is TGTGCCAGTAGTAGTTGGCCCAGGGGGAGCGGCACTGAAGCTTTCTTT. Translated: CASSSWPRGSGTEAFF.

The chain recombines TRBV15 with TRBJ1-1; 7 positions agree with TRBD1. The CDR3 is made up of 15 amino acids. Looked up from germline, CDR1 is LNHNV and CDR2 is YYDKDF (reference sequence). V lost 3 bases, J lost 1 base, and 5 bases stayed unmatched. The CDR3 protein is CATSRGDRANTEAFF. The CDR3, as DNA: TGTGCCACCAGCAGGGGAGACAGGGCGAACACTGAAGCTTTCTTT.

V is TRBV5-4 and J is TRBJ2-3, with TRBD2 matching over 14 bases. V was clipped by 4 bases and J by 4 bases; unmatched bases: 5. CDR3 length: 16 amino acids. The germline gives CDR1 SGHNT, CDR2 YYREEE (reference sequence). The CDR3 reads CASSQPGLAGADTQYF. The CDR3 nucleotides read TGTGCCAGCAGCCAGCCGGGACTAGCGGGAGCAGATACGCAGTATTTT.

J is TRBJ2-2 and V is TRBV6-6; 9 nucleotides agree with TRBD2. Germline V gene lookup returns CDR1 MNHNY and CDR2 SVGAGI (reference sequence). CDR3 length: 15 amino acids. The trim removed 5 bases at V and 5 bases at J, leaving 6 bases unmatched. CDR3: CASSRSGRGTGELFF. For the CDR3, the DNA is TGTGCCAGCAGTCGTAGCGGGAGAGGGACCGGGGAGCTGTTTTTT.

This sequence joins TRBV30 and TRBJ2-6; 7 bases fit TRBD2. Germline lookup yields CDR1 GTSNPN and CDR2 SVGIG (reference sequence). This CDR3 contains 16 residues. The CDR3 sequence is CAYTGTKGTGANVLTF. For the CDR3, the DNA is TGTGCTTACACCGGGACTAAAGGGACCGGGGCCAACGTCCTGACTTTC.